The 11 T cell receptor beta chains reported below all come from one sample, sequenced in a study of T cells expressing NK-cell markers. No DNA is given; TCRdb re-called the 5' RACE reads and lists each CDR3 protein once. This sample's clone table lists about 260,000 distinct CDR3 sequences. Input material: blood T cells: a sorted CD56 or NKG2C T cell subset, CD4+ or CD8+ T cells, or bulk PBMC T cells (not recorded which). All receptors derive from a woman aged 18 to 75 in good health.

The chain carries TRBV20-1 and TRBJ1-1; the D call of TRBD1 rests on TCRdb alone, since no DNA is present to check it. The CDR3 has 15 amino acids. Germline CDR1 and CDR2: DFQATT and SNEGSKA (reference sequence). The CDR3 here is CSADTQGIENTEAFF.

V usage is TRBV6-2 or TRBV6-3 and J usage is TRBJ2-1; TCRdb's assignment of TRBD1 cannot be checked, as there is no DNA. The CDR3 runs to 13 residues. Germline V gene sequence: CDR1 MNHEY, CDR2 SVGEGT. This chain's CDR3 is CASRPGQYNEQFF.

The chain recombines TRBV11-2 with TRBJ2-3; the TRBD2 assignment by TCRdb is unverifiable without DNA. This CDR3 has 15 amino acids. In germline, CDR1 is SGHAT, CDR2 FQNNGV. The CDR3 reads CASSTRPAYTDTQYF.

The chain recombines TRBV7-2 with TRBJ1-2; the TRBD1 assignment by TCRdb is unverifiable without DNA. Germline CDR1 SGHTA, CDR2 FQGNSA. This CDR3 has 16 residues. The CDR3 is CASSSTAAASHYGYTF.

The chain combines TRBV29-1 with TRBJ1-5. Per the germline V gene, CDR1 is SQVTM and CDR2 is ANQGSEA. The CDR3 consists of 13 residues. Here the CDR3 reads CSVESRSNQPQHF. Drawing the rest from reference TRBV29-1 and TRBJ1-5, the complete variable domain is SAVISQKPSRDICQRGTSLTIQCQVDSQVTMMFWYRQQPGQSLTLIATANQGSEATYESGFVIDKFPISRPNLTFSTLTVSNMSPEDSSIYLCSVESRSNQPQHFGDGTRLSIL.

The chain couples TRBV10-1 to TRBJ2-2; there is no DNA to check the TCRdb D call of TRBD1. This CDR3 has 15 amino acids. CDR1 and CDR2 (germline): WNHNN, SYGVQD (reference sequence). CDR3 sequence reads: CASSVQSGDTGELFF.

The chain uses TRBV5-4 and TRBJ2-6. The CDR3 extends over 14 amino acids. Germline CDR1 reads SGHNT; CDR2 reads YYREEE (reference sequence). CDR3 sequence reads: CASSLKSGANVLTF. The variable domain in full, with the rest retrieved from reference TRBV5-4 and TRBJ2-6, is ETGVTQSPTHLIKTRGQQVTLRCSSQSGHNTVSWYQQALGQGPQFIFQYYREEENGRGNFPPRFSGLQFPNYSSELNVNALELDDSALYLCASSLKSGANVLTFGAGSRLTVL.

V gene TRBV7-9 combines with J gene TRBJ2-7; TCRdb reports TRBD1, a call that lacks DNA to check it against. CDR1 SEHNR and CDR2 FQNEAQ come from the germline V gene (reference sequence). CDR3 length: 16 amino acids. Here the CDR3 reads CASSFRGAGVAYEQYF.

The chain has TRBV3-1 and TRBJ2-1; no DNA is available, so the TRBD1 call from TCRdb remains unchecked. CDR1 LGHDT and CDR2 YNNKEL come from the germline V gene (reference sequence). The CDR3 loop spans 15 amino acids. This chain's CDR3 is CASSHWDRGYNEQFF.

The chain carries TRBV6-2 or TRBV6-3 and TRBJ2-2. Germline CDR1 is MNHEY and CDR2 is SVGEGT. The CDR3 covers 13 residues. This CDR3 is CASSKTNTGELFF.

J is TRBJ2-3 and V is TRBV24-1. The germline CDR1 and CDR2 sequences are KGHDR and SFDVKD. CDR3 size: 13 residues. This CDR3 reads CATSDEYTDTQYF.